The 21 T cell receptor beta chains below were found in one sample sequenced in a study of blood T cell repertoires in COVID-19. Here immunoSEQ multiplex PCR was the method, and the copy in TCRdb shows in-frame clones only, minus some. This table holds 170,000 or so clones, roughly 90% found once. The specimen was PBMCs or T cells enriched from blood (not recorded which). All receptors derive from a woman aged 45-65 years who had recovered from COVID-19.

V and J are TRBV25-1 and TRBJ1-1, with a tentative D call TRBD1 (5 bases). Between the trimmed V and J ends, which lost 3 bases and 0 bases, there was a span of 5 bases. Looked up from germline, CDR1 is MGHDK and CDR2 is SYGVNS. The CDR3 is 13 amino acids. In nucleotides, the CDR3 is TGTGCCAGCAGTGACAGGGTGAACACTGAAGCTTTCTTT. This sequence encodes CASSDRVNTEAFF.

The rearrangement uses TRBV11-2 and TRBJ2-5; D unclear. In germline, CDR1 is SGHAT, CDR2 FQNNGV. V dropped 1 base and J dropped 5 bases, with 11 bases sitting between them. There are 14 residues in the CDR3. In DNA, the CDR3 is TGTGCCAGCAGCTTAGTCGTCTCCCTGGAGACCCAGTACTTC. Its protein product is CASSLVVSLETQYF.

The CDR3 here is CASSILRANRRGGDVDYGYTF. CDR3 DNA: TGTGCCAGTAGTATCCTTCGGGCCAATCGCAGGGGAGGGGACGTGGACTATGGCTACACCTTC. This chain connects TRBV19 to TRBJ1-2; D might be TRBD1 (6 bases). V gave up 3 bases and J gave up 3 bases, with 32 bases separating them. Germline V lookup: CDR1 LNHDA, CDR2 SQIVND (reference sequence). The CDR3 is made up of 21 amino acids.

The chain employs TRBV19 and TRBJ1-5; unclear D gene. The germline V gene has CDR1 LNHDA and CDR2 SQIVND (reference sequence). V was cut by 2 bases and J by 11 bases, with 7 bases left in between. The CDR3 contains 11 residues. The DNA for the CDR3 is TGTGCCAGTAGTATACGGGGTTCCCAGCATTTT. This encodes CASSIRGSQHF.

The chain uses TRBV7-3 and TRBJ1-1; D perhaps matches TRBD1 (5 bases). CDR1 and CDR2 (germline): SGHTA, FQGTGA. CDR3 size: 15 residues. The V end lost 5 bases, the J end lost 0 bases, and 13 bases lay between the germline ends. The CDR3 region is CASSPEPGLNTEAFF. CDR3 nucleotide sequence: TGTGCCAGCAGCCCCGAGCCAGGGCTGAACACTGAAGCTTTCTTT.

A few counts support this clone. Other DNA sequences within the sample encode an identical CDR3. This chain joins TRBV5-1 and TRBJ1-1; TRBD1 agrees at 7 bases. The J segment lost 1 base and the V segment lost 1 base, leaving 1 base of the junction unmatched. CDR1 and CDR2 from the germline V gene are SGHRS and YFSETQ. The CDR3 has 14 amino acids. The chain's CDR3 is CASSLTGANTEAFF. The DNA for the CDR3 is TGCGCCAGCAGCTTGACAGGGGCGAACACTGAAGCTTTCTTT.

This chain connects TRBV15 to TRBJ2-5, with a weak D call TRBD1 (5 bases). Germline CDR1 reads LNHNV; CDR2 reads YYDKDF (reference sequence). The ends were cut back, 1 base at V and 3 bases at J, with 15 bases in the middle. The CDR3 length is 16 residues. This chain's CDR3 is CATSRVPDKKEETQYF. DNA of the CDR3: TGTGCCACCAGCAGAGTCCCGGACAAGAAGGAAGAGACCCAGTACTTC.

This clone has just one count. The chain couples TRBV2 to TRBJ2-6; 8 bases map to TRBD1. The CDR3 has 14 amino acids. The germline gives CDR1 SNHLY, CDR2 FYNNEI. The CDR3 nucleotides read TGTGCTACCAGGGGGCTCTCTGGGGCCAACGTCCTGACTTTC. It is translated as CATRGLSGANVLTF.

This rearrangement joins TRBV7-9 to TRBJ1-2; TRBD1 matches 12 bases. This CDR3 contains 15 residues. The germline CDR1 and CDR2 sequences are SEHNR and FQNEAQ (reference sequence). The V and J ends lost 5 bases and 4 bases, in that order; junction bases with no gene match: 5. CDR3 loop: CASSGLGQGAYGYTF. In DNA, the CDR3 is TGTGCCAGCAGCGGCCTGGGACAGGGGGCCTATGGCTACACCTTC.

This chain uses TRBV4-3 with TRBJ1-6; D gene ambiguous. CDR3 length equals 16 residues. The V gene's germline CDR1 is LGHNA and CDR2 YSLEER. V gave up 0 bases and J gave up 0 bases, with 6 bases separating them. CDR3 region: CASSQEESSYNSPLHF. The CDR3 bases are TGCGCCAGCAGCCAAGAGGAGAGCTCCTATAATTCACCCCTCCACTTT.

The rearrangement links TRBV11-3 to TRBJ2-3, with TRBD2 matching over 7 bases. The CDR3 loop spans 16 amino acids. Germline CDR1 SGHNT, CDR2 YENEEA. With 1 base clipped from V and 0 bases from J, the junction kept 4 bases outside the gene matches. CDR3 sequence (DNA): TGTGCCAGCAGCTTAGTGGGGGGGAAGAGCACAGATACGCAGTATTTT. Translated, it gives CASSLVGGKSTDTQYF.

The chain links TRBV7-2 to TRBJ2-4, with 9 bases fitting TRBD1. J was trimmed by 0 bases and V by 4 bases; bases with no gene match: 7. The germline CDR1 and CDR2 sequences are SGHTA and FQGNSA. This CDR3 has 17 residues. The CDR3 is CASSSPDRGRAKNIQYF. CDR3 coding DNA: TGTGCCAGCAGCTCCCCGGACAGGGGTAGAGCCAAAAACATTCAGTACTTC.

The V call is TRBV7-2, the J call TRBJ1-5, with TRBD1 as a possible D gene (5 bases). The V gene's germline CDR1 is SGHTA and CDR2 FQGNSA. The CDR3 covers 14 residues. The V gene lost 1 base and the J gene lost 5 bases, with 9 bases spanning the gap. The DNA of the CDR3 is TGTGCCAGCAGCTTAGATCTAGGGGATCAGCCCCAGCATTTT. Translating it yields CASSLDLGDQPQHF.

This CDR3 is CASSPEGRGGNYGYTF. DNA for the CDR3: TGTGCCAGCAGCCCGGAGGGCCGTGGAGGTAACTATGGCTACACCTTC. V is TRBV11-3 and J is TRBJ1-2; D is ambiguous. V gave up 5 bases and J gave up 1 base, with 17 bases separating them. Germline CDR1 reads SGHNT; CDR2 reads YENEEA. The CDR3 spans 16 residues.

The rearrangement links TRBV16 to TRBJ1-1, with D uncertain. This CDR3 is 14 amino acids long. V was trimmed by 2 bases and J by 1 base, leaving 8 bases between them. Looked up from germline, CDR1 is KGHSY and CDR2 is FQNENV. CDR3 region: CASSQQRENTEAFF. The CDR3 DNA reads TGTGCCAGCAGCCAACAGCGGGAGAACACTGAAGCTTTCTTT.

V usage is TRBV7-2 and J usage is TRBJ2-5; no clear D gene. The CDR3 consists of 13 residues. Germline V CDR1 and CDR2: SGHTA, FQGNSA. The V end was cut by 1 base, the J end by 5 bases, with 8 bases between. CDR3: CASSLVLRETQYF. DNA for the CDR3: TGTGCCAGCAGCTTAGTGTTGAGGGAGACCCAGTACTTC.

The chain recombines TRBV27 with TRBJ1-4; weak D call: TRBD1 (6 bases). The CDR3 has 14 residues. Per the germline V gene, CDR1 is MNHEY and CDR2 is SMNVEV (reference sequence). V lost 3 bases and J lost 5, with 10 bases in between. CDR3 nucleotide sequence: TGTGCCAGCAGTTTTCTCAGGGGAAATGAAAAACTGTTTTTT. Its protein product is CASSFLRGNEKLFF.

V and J are TRBV5-4 and TRBJ2-1; D not certain. Trimming took 4 bases from V and 7 from J, leaving 9 bases between them. The germline V gene encodes CDR1 SGHNT and CDR2 YYREEE (reference sequence). The CDR3 covers 12 residues. For the CDR3, the DNA is TGTGCCAGCAGCCTTCCTCTTAATGAGCAGTTCTTC. Protein sequence: CASSLPLNEQFF.

The chain is built from TRBV27 and TRBJ1-5, with D tentatively TRBD1 (6 bases). Germline-derived CDR1 and CDR2 are MNHEY and SMNVEV (reference sequence). V lost 6 bases and J 6 bases, leaving 12 bases between the germline ends. The CDR3 contains 13 residues. CDR3 protein: CASSQGIGQPQHF. The CDR3 coding sequence is TGTGCCAGCAGCCAGGGGATAGGTCAGCCCCAGCATTTT.

The CDR3 DNA reads TGTGCCAGCAACGACGCGATTAGGGCGGGGTTGTACAATGAGCAGTTCTTC. This codes for CASNDAIRAGLYNEQFF. This chain links TRBV11-2 with TRBJ2-1; weak D call: TRBD2 (6 bases). The V end was cut by 7 bases, the J end by 4 bases, with 23 bases between. Per germline, CDR1 SGHAT and CDR2 FQNNGV. This CDR3 contains 17 residues. The whole variable domain, remainder taken from reference TRBV11-2 and TRBJ2-1, is EAGVAQSPRYKIIEKRQSVAFWCNPISGHATLYWYQQILGQGPKLLIQFQNNGVVDDSQLPKDRFSAERLKGVDSTLKIQPAKLEDSAVYLCASNDAIRAGLYNEQFFGPGTRLTVL.

The chain uses TRBV5-4 and TRBJ2-1; 7 bases map to TRBD2. Germline CDR1 SGHNT, CDR2 YYREEE (reference sequence). V shed 4 bases and J 5 bases; nucleotides not matched to a gene: 9. The CDR3 sequence is 15 residues long. The CDR3 bases are TGTGCCAGCAGCCTGTCAGCGGGGAGGGACAATGAGCAGTTCTTC. Protein product: CASSLSAGRDNEQFF.